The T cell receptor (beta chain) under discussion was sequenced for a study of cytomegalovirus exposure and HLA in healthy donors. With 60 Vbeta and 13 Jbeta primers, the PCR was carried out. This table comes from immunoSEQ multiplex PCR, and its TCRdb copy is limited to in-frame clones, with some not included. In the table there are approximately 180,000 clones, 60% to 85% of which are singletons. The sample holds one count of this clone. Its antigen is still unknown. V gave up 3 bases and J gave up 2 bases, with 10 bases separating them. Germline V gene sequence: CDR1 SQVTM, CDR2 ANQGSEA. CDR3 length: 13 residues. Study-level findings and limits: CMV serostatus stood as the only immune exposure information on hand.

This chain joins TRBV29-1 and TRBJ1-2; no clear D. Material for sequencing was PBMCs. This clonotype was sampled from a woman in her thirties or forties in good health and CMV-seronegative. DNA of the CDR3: TGCAGCGTTGAGGGTACAGACAACTATGGCTACACCTTC. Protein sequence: CSVEGTDNYGYTF.